Listed below are T cell receptor beta chains from one sample, sequenced in a study of T-cell reconstitution after alpha-beta-depleted transplantation in children. From the PCR reads, TCRdb called clonotypes with MiXCR, one entry per CDR3 protein. The table has just under 550,000 distinct CDR3 sequences, approximately 16% seen once; the top ten hold roughly 3.3%. The specimen was PBMCs from the stem cell graft donor, collected from the stem cell graft. The receptors come from a human donor who donated a stem cell graft to a child with acute lymphoblastic leukemia. Each CDR3 is given with its conserved first and last residue. The D gene is left open where the match is weak. Only some rows state a clone size, as once, few, many or a class for expanded clones.

j_gene,v_gene,d_gene,abundance,CDR3nt,CDR3aa
TRBJ2-3,TRBV4-2,TRBD1,-,TGTGCCAGCAGCCCCCGTCTGGACAGGAGCCTTTTTAGCACAGATACGCAGTATTTT,CASSPRLDRSLFSTDTQYF
TRBJ2-7,TRBV2,-,few,TGTGCCAGCAAACGACTCTCCTACGAGCAGTACTTC,CASKRLSYEQYF
TRBJ2-7,TRBV6-5,-,few,TGTGCCAGCAGTTACTCTTATAGGGGCGAGCAGTACTTC,CASSYSYRGEQYF
TRBJ1-5,TRBV13,-,few,TGTGCCAGCAGCTTAGGGGGACCCGGGCATCAGCCCCAGCATTTT,CASSLGGPGHQPQHF
TRBJ2-3,TRBV11-3,-,few,TGTGCCAGCAGCTTAGATCTTCCAGATACGCAGTATTTT,CASSLDLPDTQYF
TRBJ2-3,TRBV6-5,TRBD1,few,TGTGCCAGCAGTCACACAGGGGGCTCCGCAGATACGCAGTATTTT,CASSHTGGSADTQYF
TRBJ2-7,TRBV27,TRBD1,-,TGTGCCAGCACAGGACAGGGTCTGTACGAGCAGTACTTC,CASTGQGLYEQYF
TRBJ1-1,TRBV12-3/TRBV12-4,-,few,TGTGCCAGCAGCTACACGGTCACTGAAGCTTTCTTT,CASSYTVTEAFF
TRBJ2-1,TRBV18,-,few,TGTGCCAGCTCAGAGCCAGGGTGGTGGTCGGATGAGCAGTTCTTC,CASSEPGWWSDEQFF
TRBJ2-7,TRBV4-1,-,few,TGCGCCAGCAGCCAAGTGGCGTTTAGCTCCTACGAGCAGTACTTC,CASSQVAFSSYEQYF